This T cell receptor beta chain was sequenced during a study of beta chain features in type 1 diabetes. Investigators reverse transcribed all isolated RNA, so they sequenced expressed TCRB transcripts. Sequencing was performed with immunoSEQ multiplex PCR; in TCRdb, only in-frame clones are kept and a portion is missing. The data contain roughly 610,000 clones, 15% of them singletons. This clone was detected a few times. The ends lost 3 bases at V and 5 bases at J; junction bases unmatched: 6. Germline V gene sequence: CDR1 SGHNT, CDR2 YYREEE (reference sequence). This CDR3 has 14 amino acids. Material for sequencing was naive CD4+ T cells from blood. This chain uses TRBV5-4 with TRBJ2-5; 8 bases align to TRBD2. The source of this sequence is a man aged 18 to 35 in good health. The CDR3: CASSSGGAEETQYF. The CDR3 bases are TGTGCCAGCAGCTCGGGGGGGGCCGAGGAGACCCAGTACTTC.